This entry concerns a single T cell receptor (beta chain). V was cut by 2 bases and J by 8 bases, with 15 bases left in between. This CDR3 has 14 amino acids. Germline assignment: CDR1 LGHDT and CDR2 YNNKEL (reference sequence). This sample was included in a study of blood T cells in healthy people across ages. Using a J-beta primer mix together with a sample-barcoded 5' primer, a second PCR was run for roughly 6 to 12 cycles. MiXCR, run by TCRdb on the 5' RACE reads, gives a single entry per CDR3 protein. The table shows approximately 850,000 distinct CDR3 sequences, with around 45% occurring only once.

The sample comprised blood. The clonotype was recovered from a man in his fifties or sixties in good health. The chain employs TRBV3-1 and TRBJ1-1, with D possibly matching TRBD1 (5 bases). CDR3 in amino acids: CASSQSRSRGEAFF. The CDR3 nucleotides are TGTGCCAGCAGCCAATCTAGGTCTCGGGGGGAAGCTTTCTTT.